The 28 T cell receptor beta chains presented below share a single source sample, sequenced in a study of T cells in Graves' hyperthyroidism and ophthalmopathy. TCR beta CDR3 region amplification was performed from RNA transcripts. First-round RT-PCR of the TCR CDR3 relied on the HTBI primer set. TCRdb re-analysed the multiplex PCR reads in MiXCR, keeping a single row per CDR3 protein. The sample lists 330,000 or so distinct CDR3 sequences; over 15% were seen once. The material sequenced was blood. The receptors shown here come from a woman between 40 and 50 years old with Graves' ophthalmopathy.

The table lists this clonotype with many counts. The rearrangement joins TRBV28 to TRBJ1-1; TRBD1 is a possible D gene (5 bases). The CDR3 runs to 11 residues. Germline V gene data show CDR1 as MDHEN and CDR2 as SYDVKM. The germline V and J ends were trimmed by 6 bases and 5 bases, with 7 bases remaining between them. CDR3 region: CASSPGTEAFF. Here the CDR3 DNA reads TGTGCCAGCAGCCCAGGGACTGAAGCTTTCTTT.

This clonotype has ten or more counts. This chain uses TRBV6-1 with TRBJ2-7; D unresolved. Germline V gene sequence: CDR1 MNHNS, CDR2 SASEGT. V was clipped by 5 bases and J by 2 bases, with 13 bases between them. The CDR3 covers 14 residues. The CDR3 DNA is TGTGCCAGCAGTCCTAAGGACGGTACCTACGAGCAGTACTTC. This gives the protein CASSPKDGTYEQYF.

This clonotype was detected ten times or more. V is TRBV20-1 and J is TRBJ2-1, with no clear D. CDR1 is DFQATT, CDR2 SNEGSKA, per germline (reference sequence). Trimming left V 4 bases short and J 0 bases short, with 10 bases between. The CDR3 contains 14 residues. In nucleotides, the CDR3 is TGCAGTGCTACATACAAGAGCTCCTACAATGAGCAGTTCTTC. Translation gives CSATYKSSYNEQFF.

This clonotype was seen at least ten times. The CDR3 sequence: CASSVSGSSYEQYF. The DNA for the CDR3 is TGTGCCAGTAGTGTATCCGGGAGCTCCTACGAGCAGTACTTC. The chain employs TRBV19 and TRBJ2-7, with D maybe TRBD2 (6 bases). Germline CDR1 LNHDA, CDR2 SQIVND (reference sequence). There are 14 residues in the CDR3. V was cut by 5 bases and J by 0 bases, with 11 bases left in between.

At least ten counts were recorded for this clonotype. V and J are TRBV5-1 and TRBJ2-1, with TRBD2 matching over 8 bases. V was clipped by 0 bases and J by 5 bases; unmatched bases: 7. This CDR3 is built from 16 residues. Germline-derived CDR1 and CDR2 are SGHRS and YFSETQ. CDR3 sequence: CASSLGLGAGDNEQFF. The CDR3 nucleotides are TGCGCCAGCAGCTTGGGTCTTGGAGCGGGGGACAATGAGCAGTTCTTC.

This clonotype was recorded many times. In DNA, the CDR3 is TGTGCCAGCAGTTGGCGGAGGCAGTCCTACGAGCAGTACTTC. Translation: CASSWRRQSYEQYF. This rearrangement joins TRBV27 to TRBJ2-7, with a tentative D call TRBD2 (5 bases). Trimming removed 4 bases at V and 1 base at J, with 11 bases between. This CDR3 is 14 amino acids long. Germline CDR1 reads MNHEY; CDR2 reads SMNVEV (reference sequence).

This clonotype was recorded many times. J is TRBJ2-7 and V is TRBV7-2; 7 nucleotides match TRBD2. The CDR3 totals 15 residues. Germline CDR1 SGHTA, CDR2 FQGNSA. V lost 0 bases and J lost 2; bases outside the gene matches: 4. CDR3 sequence (DNA): TGTGCCAGCAGCTTAGCGGTGGGAGGGCCCTACGAGCAGTACTTC. Translated, it gives CASSLAVGGPYEQYF. Full variable domain (missing parts from reference TRBV7-2 and TRBJ2-7): GAGVSQSPSNKVTEKGKDVELRCDPISGHTALYWYRQSLGQGLEFLIYFQGNSAPDKSGLPSDRFSAERTGGSVSTLTIQRTQQEDSAVYLCASSLAVGGPYEQYFGPGTRLTVT.

V usage is TRBV12-3 or TRBV12-4 and J usage is TRBJ2-7; D is ambiguous. CDR3 length: 15 amino acids. The V and J ends lost 1 base and 0 bases respectively, with 10 bases between them. Here the CDR3 DNA reads TGTGCCAGCAGTTTAGGGGCAGCCCCCTCCTACGAGCAGTACTTC. Its protein product is CASSLGAAPSYEQYF.

This clonotype was picked up a small number of times. The chain is built from TRBV15 and TRBJ2-2; no firm D call. The CDR3 length is 19 residues. Germline-derived CDR1 and CDR2 are LNHNV and YYDKDF (reference sequence). V gave up 0 bases and J gave up 3 bases, with 20 bases separating them. CDR3 sequence reads: CATSRDRIRQTPDTGELFF. CDR3 DNA sequence: TGTGCCACCAGCAGAGATCGAATCCGTCAAACCCCAGACACCGGGGAGCTGTTTTTT.

This clonotype was seen ten or more times. This chain connects TRBV28 to TRBJ2-5, with a possible D match to TRBD2 (5 bases). Germline loops: CDR1 MDHEN, CDR2 SYDVKM. The CDR3 loop spans 13 amino acids. Trimming took off 4 bases at V and 4 bases at J, with 10 bases between the two ends. The CDR3 is CASSSGLGETQYF. The CDR3, as DNA: TGTGCCAGCAGTTCCGGACTCGGAGAGACCCAGTACTTC. The variable domain in full, completed from reference TRBV28 and TRBJ2-5, reads DVKVTQSSRYLVKRTGEKVFLECVQDMDHENMFWYRQDPGLGLRLIYFSYDVKMKEKGDIPEGYSVSREKKERFSLILESASTNQTSMYLCASSSGLGETQYFGPGTRLLVL.

As concerns this clonotype: The junction shows a germline mismatch at one end, possibly a read error. The rearrangement uses TRBV6-2 or TRBV6-3 and TRBJ2-2; 11 nucleotides line up with TRBD1. CDR1 MNHEY and CDR2 SVGEGT come from the germline V gene. The CDR3 sequence is 18 residues long. The CDR3 here is CASSYSTGTGGSTGELLF. CDR3 DNA sequence: TGTGCCAGCAGTTACTCGACGGGGACAGGGGGTTCCACCGGGGAGCTGTTGTTT.

This clonotype was seen repeatedly, ten times or more. The chain links TRBV12-3 or TRBV12-4 to TRBJ2-7; TRBD1 might be the D (5 bases). CDR3 length: 13 amino acids. V was trimmed by 1 base and J by 3 bases, leaving 7 bases between them. CDR3 sequence reads: CASSLVGDYEQYF. DNA for the CDR3: TGTGCCAGCAGTTTAGTAGGGGACTACGAGCAGTACTTC.

This clonotype appeared many times. The V call is TRBV7-8, the J call TRBJ2-5; TRBD2 is a possible D gene (6 bases). CDR3 length equals 14 residues. CDR1 and CDR2 (germline): SGHVS, FQNEAQ. The V gene lost 7 bases and the J gene lost 2 bases, with 14 bases spanning the gap. This CDR3 is CASTPKRVQETQYF. The CDR3 DNA reads TGTGCCAGCACCCCCAAGCGGGTACAAGAGACCCAGTACTTC. The complete variable domain, with remaining parts taken from reference TRBV7-8 and TRBJ2-5, reads GAGVSQSPRYKVAKRGQDVALRCDPISGHVSLFWYQQALGQGPEFLTYFQNEAQLDKSGLPSDRFFAERPEGSVSTLKIQRTQQEDSAVYLCASTPKRVQETQYFGPGTRLLVL.

This clonotype was recorded at least ten times. J is TRBJ2-7 and V is TRBV6-1, with 7 bases aligning to TRBD2. Germline-derived CDR1 and CDR2 are MNHNS and SASEGT. Trimming removed 6 bases from V and 5 bases from J; junction bases left unmatched: 16. There are 16 residues in the CDR3. In DNA, the CDR3 is TGTGCCAGCAGACTCTTGCGGGGAGGGCTGGACCACGAGCAGTACTTC. This codes for CASRLLRGGLDHEQYF.

In its sample, this clonotype was seen a few times. This sequence joins TRBV27 and TRBJ2-7; D not certain. Germline V gene data show CDR1 as MNHEY and CDR2 as SMNVEV (reference sequence). The CDR3 contains 15 residues. Trimming took off 4 bases at V and 7 bases at J, with 20 bases between the two ends. CDR3 sequence reads: CASSSTIPRPTEQYF. The DNA of the CDR3 is TGTGCCAGCAGTTCCACCATTCCTCGACCCACGGAGCAGTACTTC.

At least ten counts were recorded for this clonotype. The V gene is TRBV20-1, the J gene TRBJ1-1; 10 nucleotides align to TRBD1. Looked up from germline, CDR1 is DFQATT and CDR2 is SNEGSKA (reference sequence). V trimming: 6 bases; J trimming: 0 bases; junction bases outside the gene matches: 7. The CDR3 is 15 residues long. CDR3 protein: CSAADRGTMNTEAFF. DNA of the CDR3: TGCAGTGCCGCGGACAGGGGGACGATGAACACTGAAGCTTTCTTT.

This clonotype was counted at least ten times. This chain links TRBV24-1 with TRBJ2-5, with no clear D. The germline V gene encodes CDR1 KGHDR and CDR2 SFDVKD. Trimming took 3 bases from V and 6 from J, leaving 7 bases between them. CDR3 length: 12 amino acids. CDR3 nucleotides: TGTGCCACCAGTGATAAGGCCCAGACCCAGTACTTC. Protein: CATSDKAQTQYF.

The sample holds many counts of this clonotype. This CDR3 reads CATHSLGQGRDEQYF. CDR3 DNA sequence: TGTGCCACCCATTCATTGGGACAGGGCAGGGACGAGCAGTACTTC. The chain links TRBV15 to TRBJ2-7; 9 nucleotides agree with TRBD1. The CDR3 length is 15 residues. Trimming cost V 8 bases and J 5 bases; bases outside gene matches: 13. Germline assignment: CDR1 LNHNV and CDR2 YYDKDF (reference sequence).

At least ten counts were recorded for this clonotype. This sequence joins TRBV30 and TRBJ1-2, with 9 bases that match TRBD1. The length of the CDR3 is 14 residues. Per the germline V gene, CDR1 is GTSNPN and CDR2 is SVGIG (reference sequence). Trimming took 2 bases from V and 4 from J; bases not matched to a gene: 5. The CDR3 DNA sequence: TGTGCCTGGAGTCCGACAGGGGGACTCTATGGCTACACCTTC. This gives the protein CAWSPTGGLYGYTF.

The sample holds many counts of this clonotype. This chain connects TRBV7-9 to TRBJ1-2; tentative D call: TRBD1 (5 bases). V was pared by 0 bases and J by 4 bases, with 9 bases between. The CDR3 runs 14 residues. Per the germline V gene, CDR1 is SEHNR and CDR2 is FQNEAQ (reference sequence). CDR3 amino acids: CASSLAQALYGYTF. The CDR3, as DNA: TGTGCCAGCAGCTTAGCACAGGCTCTCTATGGCTACACCTTC.

The chain combines TRBV6-5 with TRBJ2-7, with D perhaps given as TRBD1 or TRBD2 (6 bases each). V was pared by 2 bases and J by 5 bases, with 13 bases between. The CDR3 runs to 14 residues. The germline V gene has CDR1 MNHEY and CDR2 SVGAGI. In nucleotides, the CDR3 is TGTGCCAGCAGTTACGGGGGGCCTTACAACGAGCAGTACTTC. Amino acids: CASSYGGPYNEQYF.

The V and J genes are TRBV11-2 and TRBJ2-7, with 14 bases matching TRBD2. Trimming cost V 4 bases and J 7 bases; bases outside gene matches: 6. The CDR3 contains 15 residues. In germline, CDR1 is SGHAT, CDR2 FQNNGV. The CDR3 loop is CASSSRLAGGGEQYF. The CDR3 DNA is TGTGCCAGCAGCTCCCGACTAGCGGGAGGGGGAGAGCAGTACTTC.

This clonotype was detected ten times or more. The chain recombines TRBV19 with TRBJ2-7; 7 nucleotides match TRBD2. V shed 6 bases, J shed 6 bases, and the junction held 11 bases outside the gene matches. The CDR3 runs to 14 residues. Germline V gene data show CDR1 as LNHDA and CDR2 as SQIVND (reference sequence). DNA for the CDR3: TGTGCCAGTAGGTTGTCGACGGGGGGTGGCGAGCAGTACTTC. Translated, it gives CASRLSTGGGEQYF.

The chain couples TRBV20-1 to TRBJ2-7; 8 bases fit TRBD1. The germline gives CDR1 DFQATT, CDR2 SNEGSKA (reference sequence). V lost 3 bases to trimming and J lost 7 bases; unmatched junction nucleotides: 11. There are 14 residues in the CDR3. The CDR3 sequence is CSASEDRASWEQYF. CDR3 DNA: TGCAGTGCTAGTGAGGACAGGGCCTCTTGGGAGCAGTACTTC.

In its sample, this clonotype was seen many times. The chain is built from TRBV28 and TRBJ1-2, with D hard to call. CDR3 length equals 14 residues. V was clipped by 3 bases and J by 4 bases, with 12 bases between them. CDR1 and CDR2 from the germline V gene are MDHEN and SYDVKM. The CDR3 is CASSLEDGAYGYTF. The CDR3, as DNA: TGTGCCAGCAGTTTGGAGGACGGAGCCTATGGCTACACCTTC.

This clonotype has just a few counts. The rearrangement joins TRBV6-1 to TRBJ2-7; TRBD2 matches at 7 bases. J was trimmed by 3 bases and V by 8 bases; bases with no gene match: 7. Germline assignment: CDR1 MNHNS and CDR2 SASEGT. The length of the CDR3 is 13 residues. CDR3 sequence: CASAGTTHYEQYF. CDR3 nucleotides: TGTGCCAGCGCCGGGACTACCCACTACGAGCAGTACTTC.

Ten or more counts support this clonotype. This chain connects TRBV30 to TRBJ1-3; D gene unclear. The CDR3 consists of 14 residues. The ends were cut back, 2 bases at V and 4 bases at J, with 12 bases in the middle. Germline CDR1 and CDR2: GTSNPN and SVGIG (reference sequence). The CDR3: CAWSPGPAGNTIYF. The CDR3 DNA reads TGTGCCTGGAGTCCTGGGCCGGCCGGAAACACCATATATTTT.

This clonotype was seen ten or more times. The chain has TRBV28 and TRBJ1-1, with D hard to call. The V gene's germline CDR1 is MDHEN and CDR2 SYDVKM. The CDR3 loop spans 12 amino acids. V lost 3 bases and J 6 bases, leaving 8 bases between the germline ends. The CDR3 nucleotides are TGTGCCAGCAGTTTTGGAGTGCCTGAAGCTTTCTTT. This encodes CASSFGVPEAFF.